This T cell receptor beta chain stems from a study of spatial heterogeneity in lung cancer. The CDR3 runs 15 residues. Germline values: CDR1 SNHLY, CDR2 FYNNEI. Trimming removed 7 bases from V and 4 bases from J; junction bases left unmatched: 11. MiXCR, run by TCRdb on the 5' RACE reads, gives a single entry per CDR3 protein. The sample has around 44,000 distinct CDR3 sequences; roughly a tenth are singletons. Time point defined: blood at routine non-recurrence follow-up after resection. This specimen was PBMCs, taken at follow-up. The rearrangement links TRBV2 to TRBJ1-1, with 8 positions matching TRBD1. The TCR sequence derives from a female donor with early-stage non-small cell lung cancer. This CDR3 reads CASTRDRGGGTEAFF. In DNA, the CDR3 is TGTGCCAGCACAAGAGACAGGGGAGGGGGCACTGAAGCTTTCTTT.